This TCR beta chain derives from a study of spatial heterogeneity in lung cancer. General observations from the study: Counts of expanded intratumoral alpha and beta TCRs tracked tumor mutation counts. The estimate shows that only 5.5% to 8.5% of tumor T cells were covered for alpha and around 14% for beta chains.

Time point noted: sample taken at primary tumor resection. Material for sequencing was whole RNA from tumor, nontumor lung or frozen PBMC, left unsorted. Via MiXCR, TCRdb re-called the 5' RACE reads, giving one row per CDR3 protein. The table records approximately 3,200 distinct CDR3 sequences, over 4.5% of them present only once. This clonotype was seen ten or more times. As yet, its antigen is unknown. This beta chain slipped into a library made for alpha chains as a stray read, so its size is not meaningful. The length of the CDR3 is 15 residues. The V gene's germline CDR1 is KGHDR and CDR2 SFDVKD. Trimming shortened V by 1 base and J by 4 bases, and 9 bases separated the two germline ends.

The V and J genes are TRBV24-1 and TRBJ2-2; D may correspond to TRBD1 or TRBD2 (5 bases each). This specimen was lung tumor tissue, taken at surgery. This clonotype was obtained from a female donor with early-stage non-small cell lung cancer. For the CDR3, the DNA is TGTGCCACCAGTGATTTATGGGGGACCACCGGGGAGCTGTTTTTT. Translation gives CATSDLWGTTGELFF.